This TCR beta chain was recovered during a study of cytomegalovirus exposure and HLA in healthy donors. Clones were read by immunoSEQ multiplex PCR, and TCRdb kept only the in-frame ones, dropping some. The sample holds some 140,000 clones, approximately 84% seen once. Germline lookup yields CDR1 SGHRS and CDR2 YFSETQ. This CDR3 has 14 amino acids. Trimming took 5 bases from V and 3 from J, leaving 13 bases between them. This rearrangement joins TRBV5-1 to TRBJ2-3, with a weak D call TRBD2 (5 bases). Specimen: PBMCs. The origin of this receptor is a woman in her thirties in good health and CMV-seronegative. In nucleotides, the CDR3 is TGCGCCAGCAGATTAGGTACTAGTACAGATACGCAGTATTTT. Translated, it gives CASRLGTSTDTQYF.